This T cell receptor (beta chain) was observed in a study of radiation and T cells in renal cell carcinoma. Only in-frame clones appear in the TCRdb table, and some are missing; sequencing was by immunoSEQ multiplex PCR. The sample comprises some 150,000 clones, over 80% of which are singletons, and approximately 12% rests with the top ten. Indicated time point: blood 2 weeks post-SBRT. Described treatment: 15 Gy SBRT to primary tumor, nephrectomy 4 weeks later. Radiation-treated patients gave blood at baseline, week 2 and week 4. A remark on this clone: Antigen specificity is unknown.

Germline loops: CDR1 LNHNV, CDR2 YYDKDF (reference sequence). The CDR3 runs 18 residues. V lost 0 bases and J 0 bases, leaving 16 bases between the germline ends. Regarding the study as a whole: Baseline intratumoral clonotype presence is unknown without pretreatment biopsies. From baseline, blood top tumor clonotypes peaked at 2 weeks post-radiation.

This TCR was sampled from a woman in her 50s with renal cell carcinoma. V usage is TRBV15 and J usage is TRBJ2-3, with a possible D match to TRBD1 (6 bases). The sample in question was blood, obtained from a patient whose treatment included radiotherapy and nephrectomy. The CDR3 spells CATSRDPPGHPSTDTQYF. DNA for the CDR3: TGTGCCACCAGCAGAGATCCCCCGGGACACCCTAGCACAGATACGCAGTATTTT.